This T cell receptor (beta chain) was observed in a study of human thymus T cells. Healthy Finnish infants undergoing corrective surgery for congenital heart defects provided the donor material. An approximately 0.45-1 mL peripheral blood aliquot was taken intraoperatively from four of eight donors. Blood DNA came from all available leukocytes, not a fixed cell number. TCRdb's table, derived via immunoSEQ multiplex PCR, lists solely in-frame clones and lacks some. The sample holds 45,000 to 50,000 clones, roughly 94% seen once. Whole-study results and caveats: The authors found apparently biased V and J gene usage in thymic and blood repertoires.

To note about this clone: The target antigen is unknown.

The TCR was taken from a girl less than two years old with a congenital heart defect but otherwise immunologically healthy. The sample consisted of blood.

The CDR3 protein is CASSQRPIPSSYNEQFF. The CDR3 DNA reads as TGTGCCAGCAGCCAGAGGCCGATCCCGAGCTCCTACAATGAGCAGTTCTTC. The chain couples TRBV7-2 to TRBJ2-1; D not resolved. The V gene's germline CDR1 is SGHTA and CDR2 FQGNSA. The CDR3 is 17 amino acids. The V gene lost 5 bases and the J gene lost 0 bases, with 17 bases spanning the gap.